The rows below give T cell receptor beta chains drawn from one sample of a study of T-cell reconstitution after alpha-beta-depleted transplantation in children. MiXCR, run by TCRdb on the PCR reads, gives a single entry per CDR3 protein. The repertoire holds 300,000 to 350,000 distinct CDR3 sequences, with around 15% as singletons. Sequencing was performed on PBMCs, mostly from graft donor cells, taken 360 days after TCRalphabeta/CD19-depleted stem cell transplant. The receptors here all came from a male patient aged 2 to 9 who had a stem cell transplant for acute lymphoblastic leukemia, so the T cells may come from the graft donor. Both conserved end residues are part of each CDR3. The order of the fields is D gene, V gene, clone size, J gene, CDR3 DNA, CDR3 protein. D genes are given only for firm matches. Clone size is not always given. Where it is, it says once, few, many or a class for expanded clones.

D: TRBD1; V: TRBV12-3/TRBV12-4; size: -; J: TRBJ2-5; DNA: TGTGCCAGCACTTCAGACAGGGAAGAGACCCAGTACTTC; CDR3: CASTSDREETQYF
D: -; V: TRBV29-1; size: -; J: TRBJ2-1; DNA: TGCAGCGTGGGAAAGAGCAATTGGGATGAGCAGTTCTTC; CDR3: CSVGKSNWDEQFF
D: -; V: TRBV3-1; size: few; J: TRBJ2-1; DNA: TGTGCCTCCTGCCCGGGGACATTCCTCCGGGATGAGCAGTTCTTC; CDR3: CASCPGTFLRDEQFF
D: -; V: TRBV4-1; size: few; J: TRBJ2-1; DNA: TGCGCCAGCAGCCAAGTGGGGGTTAGGACAGCCTCCTACAATGAGCAGTTCTTC; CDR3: CASSQVGVRTASYNEQFF
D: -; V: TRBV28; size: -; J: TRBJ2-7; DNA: TGTGCCAGCAGTTCGCCCGGAGCGGAGCAGTACTTC; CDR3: CASSSPGAEQYF
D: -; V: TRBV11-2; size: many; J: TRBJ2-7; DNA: TGTGCCAGCAGCTACCGGCCCTCCTACGAGCAGTACTTC; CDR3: CASSYRPSYEQYF
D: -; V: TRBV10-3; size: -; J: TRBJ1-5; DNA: TGTGCCATCAGTGAAGCCGGAGACAATCAGCCCCAGCATTTT; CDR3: CAISEAGDNQPQHF
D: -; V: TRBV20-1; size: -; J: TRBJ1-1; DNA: TGCAGTGCTAAAGGTTTGCTGAACACTGAAGCTTTCTTT; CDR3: CSAKGLLNTEAFF
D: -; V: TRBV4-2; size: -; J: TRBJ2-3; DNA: TGTGCCAGCAGCCGCGGACGAGATACGCAGTATTTT; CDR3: CASSRGRDTQYF
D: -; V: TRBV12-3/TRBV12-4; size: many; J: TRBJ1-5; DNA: TGTGCCAGCAGCTTAGGAAGCCAGCCCCAGCATTTT; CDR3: CASSLGSQPQHF
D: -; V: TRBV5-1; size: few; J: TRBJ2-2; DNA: TGCGCCAGCAGCTTGCGTCTAGCTCCGAACACCGGGGAGCTGTTTTTT; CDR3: CASSLRLAPNTGELFF
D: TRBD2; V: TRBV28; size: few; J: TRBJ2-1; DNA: TGTGCCAGCAGTTCCTTACTAGCGGGCGCCGTAGGTGAGCAGTTCTTC; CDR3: CASSSLLAGAVGEQFF
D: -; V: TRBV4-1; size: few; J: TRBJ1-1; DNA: TGCGCCAGCAGCCAGGAACAGGGAGGAGGCCGAGCTTTCTTT; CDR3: CASSQEQGGGRAFF
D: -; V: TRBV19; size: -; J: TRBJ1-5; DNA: TGTGCCAGTCGAGTGGGACGGGATCAGCCCCAGCATTTT; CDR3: CASRVGRDQPQHF
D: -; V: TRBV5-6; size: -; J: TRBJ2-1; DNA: TGTGCCAGCACCTTCGCATCGCGGATCTACAATGAGCAGTTCTTC; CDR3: CASTFASRIYNEQFF
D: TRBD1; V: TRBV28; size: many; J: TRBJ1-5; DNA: TGTGCCAGCAGTATAACAGGGGGTCAACAGCCCCAGCATTTT; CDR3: CASSITGGQQPQHF
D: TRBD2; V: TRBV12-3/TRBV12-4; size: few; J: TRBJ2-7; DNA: TGTGCCAGCAGTTTTACTCCCCTACTAGCGGGTGGCTCCTACGAGCAGTACTTC; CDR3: CASSFTPLLAGGSYEQYF
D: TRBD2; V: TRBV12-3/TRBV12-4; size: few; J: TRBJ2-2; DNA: TGTGCCAGCAGTCCAAGCGGGAGGGCGAACACCGGGGAGCTGTTTTTT; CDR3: CASSPSGRANTGELFF
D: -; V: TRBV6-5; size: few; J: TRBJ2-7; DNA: TGTGCCAGCCGTTCAACGACAGTAAAAACCTACGAGCAGTACTTC; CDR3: CASRSTTVKTYEQYF
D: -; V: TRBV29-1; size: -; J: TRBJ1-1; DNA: TGCAGCGTTGAGGAACAGGCGAACACTGAAGCTTTCTTT; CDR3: CSVEEQANTEAFF
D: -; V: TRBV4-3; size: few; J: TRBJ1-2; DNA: TGCGCCAGCAGCCAAGAGTACACGCCCTATGGCTACACCTTC; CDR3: CASSQEYTPYGYTF
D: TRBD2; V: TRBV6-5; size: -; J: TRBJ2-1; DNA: TGTGCCAGCAGTTACGGGACTAGCGGGAGGAATGAGCAGTTCTTC; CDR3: CASSYGTSGRNEQFF
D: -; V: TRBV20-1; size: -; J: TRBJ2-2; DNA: TGCAGTGCTCAGTCGGAGCTCTCAGTTGGGGAGCTGTTTTTT; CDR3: CSAQSELSVGELFF
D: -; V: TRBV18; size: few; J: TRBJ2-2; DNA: TGTGCCAGCTCACCACCGTCGGTCGGGGAGCTGTTTTTT; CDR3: CASSPPSVGELFF
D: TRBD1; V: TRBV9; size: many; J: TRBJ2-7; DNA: TGTGCCAGCAGCGCCGGGACAGGCTTATACGAGCAGTACTTC; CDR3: CASSAGTGLYEQYF
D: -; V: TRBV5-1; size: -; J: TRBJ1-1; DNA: TGCGCCAGCAGCTCAGAATATGGGGAAGCTTTCTTT; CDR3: CASSSEYGEAFF
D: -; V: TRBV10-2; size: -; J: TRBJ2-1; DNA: TGCGCCAGCAGTGGGAATCGGAATGAGCAGTTCTTC; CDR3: CASSGNRNEQFF
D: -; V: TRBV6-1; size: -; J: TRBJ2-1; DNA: TGTGCCAGCAGTGAGATCCCGCATCAGGGGAATGAGCAGTTCTTC; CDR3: CASSEIPHQGNEQFF
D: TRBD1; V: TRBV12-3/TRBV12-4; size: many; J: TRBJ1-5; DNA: TGTGCCAGCAGTCCGACAGGGTTTCAGCCCCAGCATTTT; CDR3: CASSPTGFQPQHF
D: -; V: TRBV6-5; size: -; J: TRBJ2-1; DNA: TGTGCCAGCAGTTACCGTACTAAGCGAAGCTCCTACAATGAGCAGTTCTTC; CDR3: CASSYRTKRSSYNEQFF
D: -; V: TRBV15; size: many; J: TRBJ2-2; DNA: TGTGCCACCAGCAGAAGGAACAGGGGGGGCACCGGGGAGCTGTTTTTT; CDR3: CATSRRNRGGTGELFF
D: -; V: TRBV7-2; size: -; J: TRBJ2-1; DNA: TGTGCCAGCAGCTTAGCCAGCGCGGGCACAAATGAGCAGTTCTTC; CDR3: CASSLASAGTNEQFF
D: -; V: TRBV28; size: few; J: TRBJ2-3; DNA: TGTGCCAGCAGTAGATTCCTAGCGACGCCTACGCAGTATTTT; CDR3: CASSRFLATPTQYF
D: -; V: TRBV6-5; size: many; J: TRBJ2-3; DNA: TGTGCCAGCAGTTACTCGCCAGGGACAGATACGCAGTATTTT; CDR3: CASSYSPGTDTQYF
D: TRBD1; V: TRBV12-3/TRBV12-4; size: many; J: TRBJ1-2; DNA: TGTGCCAGCAGTTTAACCTCAGGACAGGCGAGGAACTATGGCTACACCTTC; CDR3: CASSLTSGQARNYGYTF
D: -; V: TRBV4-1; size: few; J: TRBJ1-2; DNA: TGCGCCAGCAGCTCGGGCCAAACAGGGAACTATGGCTACACCTTC; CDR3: CASSSGQTGNYGYTF
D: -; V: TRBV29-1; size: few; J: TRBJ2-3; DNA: TGCAGCGTTCCCCTAGGAGACTACCGTCGGTATTTT; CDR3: CSVPLGDYRRYF
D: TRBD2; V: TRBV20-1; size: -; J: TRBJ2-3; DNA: TGCAGTGCTAGCTGGGAGCTAGCGGGAGGGCCGATGGCAGATACGCAGTATTTT; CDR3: CSASWELAGGPMADTQYF
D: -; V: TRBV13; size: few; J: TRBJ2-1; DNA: TGTGCCAGCAGCTCCTTGGATAGGGCCGGTAGTAATGAGCAGTTCTTC; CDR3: CASSSLDRAGSNEQFF
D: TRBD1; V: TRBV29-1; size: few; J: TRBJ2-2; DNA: TGCAGCGTTGTGACAGGGGTTCAGGGAGCCGGGGAGCTGTTTTTT; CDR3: CSVVTGVQGAGELFF
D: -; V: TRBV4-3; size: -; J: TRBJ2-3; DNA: TGCGCCAGCAGCCAAGTGTCTGCAATAACAGATACGCAGTATTTT; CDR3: CASSQVSAITDTQYF
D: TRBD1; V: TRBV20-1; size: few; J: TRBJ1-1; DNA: TGCAGTGCAAGGACAGGGCTGAACACTGAAGCTTTCTTT; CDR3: CSARTGLNTEAFF
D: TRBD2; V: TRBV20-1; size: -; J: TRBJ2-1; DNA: TGCAGTGCTAGGGGGCTAGCGGGAGGGAAGGCTTACAATGAGCAGTTCTTC; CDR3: CSARGLAGGKAYNEQFF
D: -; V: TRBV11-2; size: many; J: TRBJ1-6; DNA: TGTGCCAGCAGCTTGGGCCCGGGCCTCGATTCACCCCTCCACTTT; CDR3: CASSLGPGLDSPLHF
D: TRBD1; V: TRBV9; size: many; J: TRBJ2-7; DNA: TGTGCCAGCAGCGTGAGGGGGGACAGGGGGCCCTACGAGCAGTACTTC; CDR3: CASSVRGDRGPYEQYF
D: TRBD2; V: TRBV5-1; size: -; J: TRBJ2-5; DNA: TGCGCCAGCAGCGGGACTAGTGGAGAGACCCAGTACTTC; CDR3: CASSGTSGETQYF
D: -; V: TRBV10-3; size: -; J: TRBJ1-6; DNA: TGTGCCATCAGTGAGTCGAGGGGGTCCTATAATTCACCCCTCCACTTT; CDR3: CAISESRGSYNSPLHF
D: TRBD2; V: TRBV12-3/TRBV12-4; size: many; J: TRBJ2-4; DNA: TGTGCCAGCATCTTAGGGCTCAGGGAGGGGAAAAACATTCAGTACTTC; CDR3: CASILGLREGKNIQYF
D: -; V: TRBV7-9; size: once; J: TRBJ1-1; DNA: TGTGCCAGCAGCTTTATCAGTGGAGGCACTGAAGCTTTCTTT; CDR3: CASSFISGGTEAFF
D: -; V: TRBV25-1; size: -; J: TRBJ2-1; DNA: TGTGCCAGCAGTGAAGCTGGTTACAATGAGCAGTTCTTC; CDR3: CASSEAGYNEQFF
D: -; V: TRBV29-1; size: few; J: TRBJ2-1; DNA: TGCAGCGTTGAAGATCTTTGGTGGGGTCGCTCCTACAATGAGCAGTTCTTC; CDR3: CSVEDLWWGRSYNEQFF
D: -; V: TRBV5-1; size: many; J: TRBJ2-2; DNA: TGCGCCAGCAGCTTGGTGGGAAGCGACACCGGGGAGCTGTTTTTT; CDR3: CASSLVGSDTGELFF
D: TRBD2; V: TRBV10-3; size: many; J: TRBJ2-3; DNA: TGTGCCATCAGTCCCGGACTAGGAGGCCCAGATACGCAGTATTTT; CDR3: CAISPGLGGPDTQYF
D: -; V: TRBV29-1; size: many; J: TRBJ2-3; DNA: TGCAGCGGTGGGGGAAACACAGATACGCAGTATTTT; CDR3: CSGGGNTDTQYF
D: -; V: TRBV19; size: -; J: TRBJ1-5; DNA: TGTGCCAGTAGTATCCAAACGACAGTAAATCAGCCCCAGCATTTT; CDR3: CASSIQTTVNQPQHF
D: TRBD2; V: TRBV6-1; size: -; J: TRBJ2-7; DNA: TGTGCCAGCAGGGGTTCGATGGGGACTAGATACTACGAGCAGTACTTC; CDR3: CASRGSMGTRYYEQYF
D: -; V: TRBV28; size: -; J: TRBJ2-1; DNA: TGTGCCAGCAGTTTACTGATCTACAATGAGCATTTCTTC; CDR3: CASSLLIYNEHFF
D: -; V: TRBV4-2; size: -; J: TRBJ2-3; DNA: TGTGCCAGCAGCCATATCCTGAGCGAGGGCACAGATACGCAGTATTTT; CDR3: CASSHILSEGTDTQYF
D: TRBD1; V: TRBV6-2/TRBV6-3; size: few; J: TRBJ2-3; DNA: TGTGCCAGCAGTTACTCTCCGGGACAGCTAAGCACAGATACGCAGTATTTT; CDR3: CASSYSPGQLSTDTQYF